These 12 T cell receptor beta chains share one sample of origin, sequenced in a study of T cell clonotyping in hematopoietic cell transplantation. Sequenced by immunoSEQ multiplex PCR; TCRdb stores in-frame clones only, minus some. Of around 15,000 clones in the sample, around 55% are singletons; the top ten hold approximately 12%. The specimen comprised PBMCs, sampled 30 days after allogeneic stem cell transplant. The receptors come from a male patient aged 45-59 years who had an allogeneic stem cell transplant from an unrelated donor, so T cells may come from the graft donor. Some clones in this sample may be carry-over from other donors' samples.

This chain uses TRBV2 with TRBJ1-5, with D possibly being TRBD1 (6 bases). The V and J ends lost 3 bases and 11 bases respectively, with 11 bases between them. The CDR3 loop spans 12 amino acids. Germline CDR1 and CDR2: SNHLY and FYNNEI. CDR3 region: CASSEEGVSQHF. CDR3 nucleotides: TGTGCCAGCAGTGAGGAGGGGGTCTCCCAGCATTTT.

The J gene is TRBJ2-1, the V gene TRBV6-5; TRBD2 aligns across 8 bases. From germline, CDR1 is MNHEY and CDR2 SVGAGI. This CDR3 contains 14 residues. The J segment lost 9 bases and the V segment lost 8 bases, leaving 12 bases of the junction unmatched. The CDR3 DNA reads as TGTGCCAGCGGACAAGCGGGAGTGGTTGGTGAGCAGTTCTTC. Its translation: CASGQAGVVGEQFF.

The rearrangement uses TRBV25-1 and TRBJ1-2; D is ambiguous. This CDR3 comprises 14 residues. Germline values: CDR1 MGHDK, CDR2 SYGVNS. V lost 1 base and J 4 bases, leaving 10 bases between the germline ends. For the CDR3, the DNA is TGTGCCAGCAGTGAATTGCGGTACGCCTATGGCTACACCTTC. Residues: CASSELRYAYGYTF.

This clone has just one count. The V call is TRBV30, the J call TRBJ1-5; D gene ambiguous. The V gene lost 0 bases and the J gene lost 6 bases, with 12 bases spanning the gap. Germline assignment: CDR1 GTSNPN and CDR2 SVGIG (reference sequence). The CDR3 has 14 residues. Here the CDR3 reads CAWSVGTLSQPQHF. The DNA for the CDR3 is TGTGCCTGGAGTGTAGGTACGTTAAGTCAGCCCCAGCATTTT.

The chain is built from TRBV2 and TRBJ1-5; the match to TRBD1 covers 7 bases. The CDR3 sequence is 14 residues long. Trimming removed 4 bases from V and 6 bases from J; junction bases left unmatched: 6. Germline values: CDR1 SNHLY, CDR2 FYNNEI. The CDR3 loop reads CASSVAGGGQPQHF. DNA of the CDR3: TGTGCCAGCAGTGTAGCAGGGGGAGGTCAGCCCCAGCATTTT.

V gene TRBV19 combines with J gene TRBJ1-1; D is possibly TRBD1 (6 bases). The CDR3 is 13 amino acids. In germline, CDR1 is LNHDA, CDR2 SQIVND (reference sequence). With 3 bases removed from V and 1 base from J, the gap between germline ends came to 6 bases. The CDR3: CASSMTGNTEAFF. Here the CDR3 DNA reads TGTGCCAGTAGTATGACAGGGAACACTGAAGCTTTCTTT.

This clone was picked up one time. The chain is built from TRBV29-1 and TRBJ2-6; no firm D call. This CDR3 spans 16 amino acids. CDR1 and CDR2 from the germline V gene are SQVTM and ANQGSEA. The germline V and J ends were trimmed by 5 bases and 0 bases, with 14 bases remaining between them. The DNA for the CDR3 is TGCAGCGTTCTTGGCGACGGTAGCTCTGGGGCCAACGTCCTGACTTTC. It translates to CSVLGDGSSGANVLTF. The full variable domain, with the rest looked up from reference TRBV29-1 and TRBJ2-6, is SAVISQKPSRDICQRGTSLTIQCQVDSQVTMMFWYRQQPGQSLTLIATANQGSEATYESGFVIDKFPISRPNLTFSTLTVSNMSPEDSSIYLCSVLGDGSSGANVLTFGAGSRLTVL.

The chain combines TRBV4-3 with TRBJ2-7, with D maybe TRBD1 (5 bases). CDR3 length: 15 amino acids. Deletions cut 1 base from V and 7 bases from J, with 17 bases between. CDR1 and CDR2 (germline): LGHNA, YSLEER. The CDR3 region has the DNA TGCGCCAGCAGCCAAGGGCAGGGATCCCCACGGGAGCAGTACTTC. Translation: CASSQGQGSPREQYF.

J is TRBJ1-1 and V is TRBV20-1; D is undetermined. V lost 5 bases and J 7 bases, leaving 8 bases between the germline ends. Germline CDR1 and CDR2: DFQATT and SNEGSKA (reference sequence). This CDR3 is built from 10 residues. CDR3 residues: CSAERDEAFF. CDR3 nucleotide sequence: TGCAGTGCTGAACGGGATGAAGCTTTCTTT.

The chain recombines TRBV30 with TRBJ2-5, with 9 bases identical to TRBD1. Gene TRBJ2-7 matches the end of the DNA better, so the J call may be wrong. The CDR3 length is 12 residues. Germline V gives CDR1 GTSNPN, CDR2 SVGIG (reference sequence). The CDR3: CAWEGQGYEQYF. The DNA for the CDR3 is TGTGCCTGGGAGGGACAGGGTTACGAGCAGTACTTC.

The CDR3 DNA is TGCAGCGGTGGCGAGTACACTGAAGCTTTCTTT. Translation gives CSGGEYTEAFF. The J gene is TRBJ1-1, the V gene TRBV29-1; D unresolved. The CDR3 is made up of 11 amino acids. The germline gives CDR1 SQVTM, CDR2 ANQGSEA. V lost 7 bases, J lost 3 bases, and 9 bases lay in between.

The count of this clone is one. The chain combines TRBV5-6 with TRBJ1-1; tentative D call: TRBD1 (5 bases). Germline V gives CDR1 SGHDT, CDR2 YYEEEE. Between the trimmed V and J ends, which lost 7 bases and 8 bases, there was a span of 15 bases. The CDR3 loop spans 12 amino acids. CDR3 protein: CASESRGGEAFF. CDR3 bases: TGTGCCAGCGAAAGCCGCGGGGGGGAAGCTTTCTTT.